The T cell receptor beta chain under discussion was sequenced for a study of PD-L1 blockade in urothelial cancer. Turning to this clone: The antigen is unknown.

Time point given: pretreatment peripheral blood. The study, taken as a whole, reports: Lower than median blood TCR clonality before treatment predicted better survival.

CDR1 is MNHNS and CDR2 is SASEGT in the germline V gene. The CDR3 has 13 residues. V was pared by 4 bases and J by 2 bases, with 1 base of the junction left unmatched. Using immunoSEQ multiplex PCR, the repertoire was profiled, and TCRdb retains in-frame clones only, with some absent. The sample contains approximately 51,000 clones, about 86% of which appear only once. The specimen comprised PBMCs, sampled around atezolizumab (anti-PD-L1) treatment. The sequence was obtained from a man between 60 and 75 years old with urothelial cancer. The genes are TRBV6-1 and TRBJ2-5; 7 bases are shared with TRBD2. The CDR3 here is CASSVGGQETQYF. For the CDR3, the DNA is TGTGCCAGCAGTGTGGGGGGGCAAGAGACCCAGTACTTC.